Below are 11 T cell receptor beta chains sequenced from a single sample in a study of regulatory T cells in long-lasting Graves disease. Time point in this sample: newly diagnosed GD, antithyroid drugs for less than 3 months. PBMC RNA served as the TCR library source. Building of the TCR beta libraries involved iRepertoire HTBI primers and Arm-PCR of CDR3 regions. TCRdb redid the calling of the multiplex PCR reads with MiXCR, one entry per CDR3 protein. The table shows roughly 400,000 distinct CDR3 sequences, with 14% to 15% occurring only once. This sample also appeared in a second study, on T cells in Graves' hyperthyroidism and ophthalmopathy.

This material consisted of peripheral blood mononuclear cells (PBMCs), taken at new diagnosis, from a patient treated with antithyroid drugs. These receptors came from a woman in her forties with Graves disease.

This clonotype showed up just a few times. This rearrangement joins TRBV6-5 to TRBJ1-1; a weak D match, TRBD1 (6 bases). The CDR3 length is 17 residues. Trimming left V 0 bases short and J 0 bases short, with 14 bases between. Germline CDR1 MNHEY, CDR2 SVGAGI. In DNA form, the CDR3 reads TGTGCCAGCAGTTACTCCGGTAGGGGGAGAATGAACACTGAAGCTTTCTTT. It specifies CASSYSGRGRMNTEAFF.

This clonotype has ten or more counts. The chain carries TRBV27 and TRBJ1-5; D is unclear. Germline-derived CDR1 and CDR2 are MNHEY and SMNVEV (reference sequence). The CDR3 spans 18 residues. Trimming removed 6 bases from V and 0 bases from J, with 21 bases in between. In DNA, the CDR3 is TGTGCCAGCAGCCCGGGGAGTATACAGCTGTATAGCAATCAGCCCCAGCATTTT. This sequence encodes CASSPGSIQLYSNQPQHF.

This clonotype was seen many times. The chain is built from TRBV7-9 and TRBJ1-6; D may be TRBD1 (6 bases). The germline gives CDR1 SEHNR, CDR2 FQNEAQ (reference sequence). V lost 6 bases and J 8 bases, leaving 14 bases between the germline ends. The CDR3 totals 14 residues. The CDR3 bases are TGTGCCAGCAGGGCTGCGGGGGCAGATTCACCCCTCCACTTT. It specifies CASRAAGADSPLHF.

This chain links TRBV9 with TRBJ2-3; a possible D gene is TRBD1 (5 bases). The CDR3 totals 14 residues. The germline V gene has CDR1 SGDLS and CDR2 YYNGEE. The ends were cut back, 4 bases at V and 6 bases at J, with 15 bases in the middle. The CDR3 region has the DNA TGTGCCAGCAGCCCAAGGGGCTCTCAGGATACGCAGTATTTT. This gives the protein CASSPRGSQDTQYF.

The CDR3 DNA reads TGTGCCAGTAGTGTCCACCTGGGCTCTGGGGCCAACGTCCTGACTTTC. It is translated as CASSVHLGSGANVLTF. V usage is TRBV19 and J usage is TRBJ2-6; D is ambiguous. V was clipped by 5 bases and J by 0 bases, with 11 bases between them. The CDR3 covers 16 residues. In germline, CDR1 is LNHDA, CDR2 SQIVND (reference sequence).

This clonotype appeared a few times. The J gene is TRBJ2-2, the V gene TRBV13, with TRBD2 identical over 9 bases. Germline V gene data show CDR1 as PRHDT and CDR2 as FYEKMQ (reference sequence). After removal of 5 bases from V and 4 bases from J, the junction contained 8 bases not matched to a gene. The length of the CDR3 is 16 residues. CDR3 loop: CASSAAAGGTTGELFF. CDR3 in DNA: TGTGCCAGCAGCGCGGCGGCGGGAGGGACCACCGGGGAGCTGTTTTTT. The variable domain in full, completed from reference TRBV13 and TRBJ2-2, reads AAGVIQSPRHLIKEKRETATLKCYPIPRHDTVYWYQQGPGQDPQFLISFYEKMQSDKGSIPDRFSAQQFSDYHSELNMSSLELGDSALYFCASSAAAGGTTGELFFGEGSRLTVL.

In regard to this clonotype: A single base separates this from a much larger clone, so it may be a read error. The genes are TRBV28 and TRBJ2-7, with TRBD1 identical over 12 bases. Looked up from germline, CDR1 is MDHEN and CDR2 is SYDVKM. CDR3 length: 15 amino acids. The V and J ends lost 5 bases and 7 bases, in that order; junction bases with no gene match: 9. Here the CDR3 reads CASSALGQGAVEQYF. As DNA, the CDR3 is TGTGCCAGCAGTGCCCTGGGACAGGGGGCTGTTGAGCAGTACTTC.

This clonotype was observed many times. J is TRBJ2-2 and V is TRBV24-1, with 7 nucleotides matching TRBD2. Trimming took 4 bases from V and 0 from J; bases not matched to a gene: 4. The CDR3 totals 16 residues. Germline loops: CDR1 KGHDR, CDR2 SFDVKD. This CDR3 reads CATSDLSGANTGELFF. CDR3 in DNA: TGTGCCACCAGTGACTTGAGCGGGGCGAACACCGGGGAGCTGTTTTTT.

Many counts were recorded for this clonotype. The CDR3 region is CASRAGVSYNEQFF. For the CDR3, the DNA is TGTGCCAGCAGAGCAGGGGTAAGCTACAATGAGCAGTTCTTC. This sequence joins TRBV28 and TRBJ2-1; D is perhaps TRBD1 (6 bases). Germline CDR1 reads MDHEN; CDR2 reads SYDVKM. Trimming pared 6 bases from V and 3 bases from J, leaving 12 bases between. The CDR3 loop spans 14 amino acids.

This clonotype is labeled as medium-sized. The chain uses TRBV12-5 and TRBJ2-7, with 8 positions matching TRBD1. Germline V gene lookup returns CDR1 LGHNT and CDR2 FRNRAP. V lost 5 bases to trimming and J lost 2 bases; unmatched junction nucleotides: 8. CDR3 length equals 15 residues. The CDR3 loop is CASGPQTGGTYEQYF. The CDR3 nucleotides are TGTGCTAGTGGTCCACAAACAGGGGGGACCTACGAGCAGTACTTC.

This clonotype occurred many times. J is TRBJ2-3 and V is TRBV11-3; tentatively, D is TRBD2 (6 bases). Germline CDR1 is SGHNT and CDR2 is YENEEA. Trimming left V 6 bases short and J 0 bases short, with 19 bases between. The CDR3 extends over 17 amino acids. CDR3 loop: CASSPRVSGGSTDTQYF. The CDR3 DNA reads as TGTGCCAGCAGTCCTCGGGTTAGCGGAGGTAGCACAGATACGCAGTATTTT.